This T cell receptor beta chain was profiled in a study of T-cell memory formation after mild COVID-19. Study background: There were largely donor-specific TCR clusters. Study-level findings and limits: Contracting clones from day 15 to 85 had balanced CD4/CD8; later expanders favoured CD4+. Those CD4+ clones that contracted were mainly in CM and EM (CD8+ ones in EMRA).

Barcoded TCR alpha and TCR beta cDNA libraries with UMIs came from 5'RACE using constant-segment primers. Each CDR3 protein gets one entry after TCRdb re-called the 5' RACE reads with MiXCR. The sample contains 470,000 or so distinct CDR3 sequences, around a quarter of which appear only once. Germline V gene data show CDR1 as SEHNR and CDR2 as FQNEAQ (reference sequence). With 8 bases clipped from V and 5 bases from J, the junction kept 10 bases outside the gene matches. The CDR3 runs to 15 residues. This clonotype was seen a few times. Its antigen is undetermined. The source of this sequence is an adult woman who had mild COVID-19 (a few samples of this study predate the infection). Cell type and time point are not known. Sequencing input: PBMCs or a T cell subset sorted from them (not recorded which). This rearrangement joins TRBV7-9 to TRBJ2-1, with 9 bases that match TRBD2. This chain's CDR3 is CASGGVAGVNNEQFF. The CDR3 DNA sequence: TGTGCCAGCGGAGGGGTAGCGGGGGTGAACAATGAGCAGTTCTTC.